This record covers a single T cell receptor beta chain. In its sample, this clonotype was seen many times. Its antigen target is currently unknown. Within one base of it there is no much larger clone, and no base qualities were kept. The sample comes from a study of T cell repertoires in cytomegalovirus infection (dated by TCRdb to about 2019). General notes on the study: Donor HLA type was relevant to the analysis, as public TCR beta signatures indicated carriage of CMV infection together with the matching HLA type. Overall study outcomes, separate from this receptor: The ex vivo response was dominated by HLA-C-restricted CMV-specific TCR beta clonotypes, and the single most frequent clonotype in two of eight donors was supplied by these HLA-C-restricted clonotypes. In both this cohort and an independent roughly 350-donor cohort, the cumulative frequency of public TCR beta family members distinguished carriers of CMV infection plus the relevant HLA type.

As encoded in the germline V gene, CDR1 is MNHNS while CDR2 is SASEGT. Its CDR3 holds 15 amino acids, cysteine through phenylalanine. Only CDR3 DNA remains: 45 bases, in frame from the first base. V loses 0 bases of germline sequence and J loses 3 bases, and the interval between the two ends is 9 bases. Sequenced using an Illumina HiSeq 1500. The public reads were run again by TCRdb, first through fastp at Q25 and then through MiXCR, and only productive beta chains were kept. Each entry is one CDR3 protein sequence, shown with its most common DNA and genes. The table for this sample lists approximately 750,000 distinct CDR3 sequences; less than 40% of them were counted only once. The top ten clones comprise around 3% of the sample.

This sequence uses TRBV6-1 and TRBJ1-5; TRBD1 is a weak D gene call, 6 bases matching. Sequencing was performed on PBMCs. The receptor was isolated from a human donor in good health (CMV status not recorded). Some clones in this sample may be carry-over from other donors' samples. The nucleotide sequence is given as TGTGCCAGCAGTGAAGCGGACAGCTACAATCAGCCCCAGCATTTT. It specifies CASSEADSYNQPQHF.